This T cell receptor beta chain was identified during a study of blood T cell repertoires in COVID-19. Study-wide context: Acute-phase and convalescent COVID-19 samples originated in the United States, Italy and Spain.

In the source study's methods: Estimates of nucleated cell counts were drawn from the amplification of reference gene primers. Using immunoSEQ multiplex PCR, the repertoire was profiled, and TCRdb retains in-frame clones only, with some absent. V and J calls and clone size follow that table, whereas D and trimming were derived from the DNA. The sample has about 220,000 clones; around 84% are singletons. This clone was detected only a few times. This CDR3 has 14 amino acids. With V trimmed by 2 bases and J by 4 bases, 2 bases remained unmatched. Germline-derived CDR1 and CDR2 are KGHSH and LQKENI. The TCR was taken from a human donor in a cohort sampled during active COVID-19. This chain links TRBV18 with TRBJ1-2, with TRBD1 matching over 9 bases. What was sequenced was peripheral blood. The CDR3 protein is CASSPGQGIYGYTF. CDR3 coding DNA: TGTGCCAGCTCACCAGGACAGGGGATCTATGGCTACACCTTC.